What follows are 26 T cell receptor beta chains derived from one specimen sequenced in a study of T cell repertoires in cytomegalovirus infection. TCRdb re-called the reads through MiXCR, storing one row per CDR3 protein. This sample carries some 800,000 distinct CDR3 sequences, approximately 29% of them seen once, and the ten largest clones take about an eighth. Antigens for these TCRs are unknown. The starting material was cultured CD8+ T cells from PBMCs, obtained from culture after CMV antigen stimulation. These receptors all stem from a human donor in good health (CMV status not recorded). Some clones in this sample may be carry-over from other donors' samples.

This clonotype was picked up many times. The chain recombines TRBV7-2 with TRBJ2-1; 7 bases fit TRBD1. Germline V CDR1 and CDR2: SGHTA, FQGNSA. This CDR3 contains 15 residues. After removal of 3 bases from V and 1 base from J, the junction contained 3 bases not matched to a gene. CDR3 in amino acids: CASSFWDSSYNEQFF. The CDR3, as DNA: TGTGCCAGCAGCTTTTGGGACAGTTCCTACAATGAGCAGTTCTTC.

The chain combines TRBV7-6 with TRBJ1-4, with D uncertain. This CDR3 is 15 amino acids long. V lost 5 bases and J lost 8, with 18 bases in between. The germline gives CDR1 SGHVS, CDR2 FNYEAQ. This CDR3 is CASSLDGTFMEKLFF. DNA of the CDR3: TGTGCCAGCAGCCTGGACGGAACCTTTATGGAAAAACTGTTTTTT.

The CDR3 spells CASSQAINMYTEAFF. CDR3 in DNA: TGTGCCAGCAGTCAGGCTATTAATATGTACACTGAAGCTTTCTTT. This rearrangement joins TRBV6-5 to TRBJ1-1; D is ambiguous. Germline V CDR1 and CDR2: MNHEY, SVGAGI. The CDR3 loop spans 15 amino acids. The V end was cut by 5 bases, the J end by 3 bases, with 16 bases between.

The V and J genes are TRBV27 and TRBJ1-5, with D possibly TRBD1 on 5 matching bases. Trimming shortened V by 2 bases and J by 2 bases, and 19 bases separated the two germline ends. Germline values: CDR1 MNHEY, CDR2 SMNVEV (reference sequence). This CDR3 contains 18 residues. CDR3 protein: CASSLRWRGRVGNQPQHF. DNA for the CDR3: TGTGCCAGCAGTTTACGGTGGCGGGGGAGGGTCGGCAATCAGCCCCAGCATTTT.

This rearrangement joins TRBV7-9 to TRBJ1-1; 10 nucleotides match TRBD1. Germline trimming cut 0 bases from V and 0 bases from J; bases unmatched to any gene: 7. Germline CDR1 is SEHNR and CDR2 is FQNEAQ (reference sequence). The CDR3 is 18 residues long. The CDR3 DNA follows: TGTGCCAGCAGCTTAGCTCCGGGACAGGGGTCTGTGAACACTGAAGCTTTCTTT. It translates to CASSLAPGQGSVNTEAFF.

The chain is built from TRBV12-3 or TRBV12-4 and TRBJ1-5; D unresolved. Trimming left V 2 bases short and J 2 bases short, with 7 bases between. The CDR3 sequence is 14 residues long. CDR3 sequence reads: CASSLLSRNQPQHF. CDR3 nucleotide sequence: TGTGCCAGCAGTTTATTATCTCGCAATCAGCCCCAGCATTTT.

This rearrangement joins TRBV2 to TRBJ2-2; possible D gene TRBD2, 7 bases. The ends were cut back, 5 bases at V and 3 bases at J, with 19 bases in the middle. CDR1 is SNHLY and CDR2 is FYNNEI in the germline V gene. CDR3 length: 17 residues. CDR3 loop: CASSRVWGGAHTGELFF. The CDR3 coding sequence is TGTGCCAGCAGTCGCGTTTGGGGGGGGGCCCACACCGGGGAGCTGTTTTTT.

The rearrangement uses TRBV6-5 and TRBJ1-1; maybe TRBD1 (5 bases). V dropped 9 bases and J dropped 1 base, with 21 bases sitting between them. The CDR3 consists of 16 residues. Germline V gives CDR1 MNHEY, CDR2 SVGAGI. CDR3 residues: CASLAGVIGPNTEAFF. CDR3 nucleotide sequence: TGTGCCAGTCTAGCGGGGGTAATTGGCCCGAACACTGAAGCTTTCTTT.

The rearrangement links TRBV7-8 to TRBJ1-6, with TRBD1 matching over 7 bases. V gave up 0 bases and J gave up 10 bases; unmatched junction bases: 6. The CDR3 is 15 amino acids. CDR1 and CDR2 (germline): SGHVS, FQNEAQ. In DNA, the CDR3 is TGTGCCAGCAGCTTAGCGGAAGGGGGCAGGTCACCCCTCCACTTT. Translating gives CASSLAEGGRSPLHF.

The chain combines TRBV2 with TRBJ2-6; either TRBD1 or TRBD2 may supply D (5 bases each). Germline V gene sequence: CDR1 SNHLY, CDR2 FYNNEI. The CDR3 contains 16 residues. Trimming removed 5 bases at V and 2 bases at J, with 13 bases between. CDR3 sequence reads: CASSRGRVAGANVLTF. The CDR3 DNA follows: TGTGCCAGCAGTCGGGGCCGGGTCGCTGGGGCCAACGTCCTGACTTTC.

This clonotype was observed a few times. The chain combines TRBV12-5 with TRBJ2-3; no reliable D call. Between the trimmed V and J ends, which lost 5 bases and 2 bases, there was a span of 8 bases. Germline V gene lookup returns CDR1 LGHNT and CDR2 FRNRAP. The CDR3 totals 13 residues. CDR3 loop: CASGPPSTDTQYF. CDR3 nucleotides: TGTGCTAGTGGTCCACCGTCCACAGATACGCAGTATTTT.

V usage is TRBV12-3 or TRBV12-4 and J usage is TRBJ1-1; 7 bases match TRBD1. The length of the CDR3 is 16 residues. The V gene end was trimmed by 0 bases and the J gene end by 5 bases; junction bases not matched to a gene: 9. CDR3 sequence reads: CASSLAVWKGATEAFF. CDR3 DNA sequence: TGTGCCAGCAGTTTAGCGGTTTGGAAGGGGGCGACTGAAGCTTTCTTT.

This clonotype was seen ten or more times. The chain couples TRBV12-3 or TRBV12-4 to TRBJ1-2, with 7 positions matching TRBD1. The V gene end was trimmed by 7 bases and the J gene end by 8 bases; junction bases not matched to a gene: 10. The CDR3 runs 13 residues. The DNA for the CDR3 is TGTGCCAGCACTGGAGGGGGCGCGGAGGGCTACACCTTC. Translation: CASTGGGAEGYTF.

This clonotype was detected only a few times. The CDR3 spells CASSNGRFEAFF. CDR3 in DNA: TGTGCCAGCAGTAATGGACGGTTTGAAGCTTTCTTT. The chain couples TRBV6-1 to TRBJ1-1; D remains ambiguous. The CDR3 covers 12 residues. Per germline, CDR1 MNHNS and CDR2 SASEGT. V lost 5 bases and J 7 bases, leaving 11 bases between the germline ends.

This clonotype was detected a few times. The chain combines TRBV6-1 with TRBJ2-3, with D maybe TRBD1 (6 bases). CDR3 length equals 19 residues. Germline V CDR1 and CDR2: MNHNS, SASEGT. Between the trimmed V and J ends, which lost 5 bases and 0 bases, there was a span of 24 bases. CDR3 amino acids: CASSLSLLRGFTSTDTQYF. DNA of the CDR3: TGTGCCAGCAGTTTATCTCTCCTAAGGGGGTTTACGAGCACAGATACGCAGTATTTT.

The chain has TRBV6-5 and TRBJ2-3; D is unresolved. The V gene's germline CDR1 is MNHEY and CDR2 SVGAGI. V was clipped by 5 bases and J by 0 bases, with 6 bases between them. The length of the CDR3 is 13 residues. CDR3 nucleotides: TGTGCCAGCAGTCGCTCCAGCACAGATACGCAGTATTTT. It yields the protein CASSRSSTDTQYF.

This clonotype was observed a few times. The chain couples TRBV2 to TRBJ1-4; D possibly corresponds to TRBD1 (6 bases). CDR3 length: 14 amino acids. The V gene's germline CDR1 is SNHLY and CDR2 FYNNEI. Trimming pared 5 bases from V and 7 bases from J, leaving 14 bases between. CDR3 loop: CASSWTAGTEKLFF. CDR3 sequence (DNA): TGTGCCAGCAGTTGGACAGCCGGGACTGAAAAACTGTTTTTT.

As for this clonotype: Mismatch with germline at one junction end may stem from a read error. The genes are TRBV7-6 and TRBJ1-3; the D is unclear. The CDR3 runs to 8 residues. Germline V gives CDR1 SGHVS, CDR2 FNYEAQ. CDR3 loop: CASSLTDF. The CDR3 DNA reads TGTGCCAGCAGCCTCACAGACTTT.

This clonotype came up a few times. J is TRBJ2-5 and V is TRBV6-1; TRBD2 agrees at 7 bases. This CDR3 region has 16 residues. With 5 bases clipped from V and 1 base from J, the junction kept 10 bases outside the gene matches. Germline-derived CDR1 and CDR2 are MNHNS and SASEGT. The CDR3 is CASSPPLLATQETQYF. The CDR3 DNA sequence: TGTGCCAGCAGTCCTCCCTTACTAGCGACCCAAGAGACCCAGTACTTC.

The chain joins TRBV5-6 to TRBJ2-3, with a tentative D call TRBD2 (6 bases). V lost 3 bases and J lost 1, with 12 bases in between. CDR1 and CDR2 from the germline V gene are SGHDT and YYEEEE. This CDR3 contains 15 residues. In nucleotides, the CDR3 is TGTGCCAGCAGCTCCCGGGACTTCCGCACAGATACGCAGTATTTT. Its translation: CASSSRDFRTDTQYF.

This clonotype came up many times. The V and J genes are TRBV7-2 and TRBJ1-3; D gene uncertain. Germline CDR1 is SGHTA and CDR2 is FQGNSA. The V end lost 3 bases, the J end lost 1 base, and 7 bases lay between the germline ends. The CDR3 has 14 amino acids. DNA for the CDR3: TGTGCCAGCAGCTTGGGTGATTCTGGAAACACCATATATTTT. It encodes CASSLGDSGNTIYF.

CDR3 nucleotide sequence: TGTGCCAGCACCGATCCAGGGACAACAGATACGCAGTATTTT. Translated: CASTDPGTTDTQYF. The chain links TRBV6-8 to TRBJ2-3; possible D gene TRBD1, 6 bases. Per the germline V gene, CDR1 is MNHGY and CDR2 is SAAAGT. The CDR3 length is 14 residues. The germline V and J ends were trimmed by 7 bases and 3 bases, with 14 bases remaining between them.

The chain uses TRBV27 and TRBJ2-5; D unclear. This CDR3 has 15 residues. V dropped 2 bases and J dropped 2 bases, with 12 bases sitting between them. Germline V gives CDR1 MNHEY, CDR2 SMNVEV (reference sequence). The CDR3 spells CASSLGTDSQETQYF. CDR3 bases: TGTGCCAGCAGTTTAGGAACAGATTCACAAGAGACCCAGTACTTC.

The V gene is TRBV24-1, the J gene TRBJ2-5; the match to TRBD2 covers 14 bases. The CDR3 sequence is 16 residues long. Germline CDR1 reads KGHDR; CDR2 reads SFDVKD. V was clipped by 3 bases and J by 5 bases; unmatched bases: 4. CDR3 amino acids: CATSDPTSGGAETQYF. Here the CDR3 DNA reads TGTGCCACCAGTGATCCGACTAGCGGGGGGGCTGAGACCCAGTACTTC.

This clonotype appeared a few times. V and J are TRBV7-4 and TRBJ1-2; D uncertain. Germline values: CDR1 SGHVT, CDR2 SQSDAQ. V shed 4 bases and J shed 0 bases, with 15 bases lying between them. The CDR3 contains 16 residues. The DNA of the CDR3 is TGTGCCAGCAGCTCCGAGTACCGGACTCCTAACTATGGCTACACCTTC. Protein: CASSSEYRTPNYGYTF. Combining the CDR3 with reference TRBV7-4 and TRBJ1-2 gives the whole variable domain GAGVSQSPRYKVAKRGRDVALRCDSISGHVTLYWYRQTLGQGSEVLTYSQSDAQRDKSGRPSGRFSAERPERSVSTLKIQRTEQGDSAVYLCASSSEYRTPNYGYTFGSGTRLTVV.

A few counts support this clonotype. V usage is TRBV12-3 or TRBV12-4 and J usage is TRBJ2-7, with D perhaps matching TRBD1 or TRBD2 (5 bases each). Trimming removed 3 bases at V and 5 bases at J, with 11 bases between. The CDR3 is 13 residues long. In DNA form, the CDR3 reads TGTGCCAGCAGTTTGTCCGGGGCCAACGAGCAGTACGTC. Amino acids: CASSLSGANEQYV.